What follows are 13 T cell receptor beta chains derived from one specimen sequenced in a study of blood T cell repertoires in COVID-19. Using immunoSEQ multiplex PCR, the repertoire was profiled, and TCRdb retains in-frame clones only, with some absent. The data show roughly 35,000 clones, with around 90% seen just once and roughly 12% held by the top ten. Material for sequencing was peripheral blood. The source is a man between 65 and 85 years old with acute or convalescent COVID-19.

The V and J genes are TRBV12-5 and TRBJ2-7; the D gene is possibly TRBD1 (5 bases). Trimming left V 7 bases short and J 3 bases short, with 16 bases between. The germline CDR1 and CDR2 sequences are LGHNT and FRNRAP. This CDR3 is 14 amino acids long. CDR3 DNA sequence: TGTGCTAGTGCAGACTCGGACACCTACTACGAGCAGTACTTC. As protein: CASADSDTYYEQYF.

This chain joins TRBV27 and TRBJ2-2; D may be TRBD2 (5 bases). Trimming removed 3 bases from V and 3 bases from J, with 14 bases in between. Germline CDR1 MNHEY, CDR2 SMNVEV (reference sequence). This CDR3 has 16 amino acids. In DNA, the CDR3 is TGTGCCAGCAGTTTTAGGGCCCGGACTGACACCGGGGAGCTGTTTTTT. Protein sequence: CASSFRARTDTGELFF.

CDR3 sequence: CASSPYAPQGFDTEAFF. In nucleotides, the CDR3 is TGTGCCAGCAGTCCTTATGCACCCCAGGGGTTTGACACTGAAGCTTTCTTT. The rearrangement links TRBV27 to TRBJ1-1, with a possible D match to TRBD1 (6 bases). There are 17 residues in the CDR3. CDR1 is MNHEY and CDR2 is SMNVEV in the germline V gene (reference sequence). With 5 bases removed from V and 3 bases from J, the gap between germline ends came to 22 bases.

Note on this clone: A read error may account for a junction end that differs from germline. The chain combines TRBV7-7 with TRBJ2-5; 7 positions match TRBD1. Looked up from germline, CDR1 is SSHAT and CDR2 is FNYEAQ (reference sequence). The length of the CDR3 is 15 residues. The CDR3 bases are TGTGCTAGCAGCTACGGCGCCACAGGGGAGGAGACCCAGTACTTC. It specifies CASSYGATGEETQYF.

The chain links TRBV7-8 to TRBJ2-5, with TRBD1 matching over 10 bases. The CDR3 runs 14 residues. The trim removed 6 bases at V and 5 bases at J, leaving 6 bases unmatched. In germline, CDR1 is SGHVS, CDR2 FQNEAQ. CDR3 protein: CASRPDRGLETQYF. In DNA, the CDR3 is TGTGCCAGCAGACCAGACAGGGGGCTGGAGACCCAGTACTTC.

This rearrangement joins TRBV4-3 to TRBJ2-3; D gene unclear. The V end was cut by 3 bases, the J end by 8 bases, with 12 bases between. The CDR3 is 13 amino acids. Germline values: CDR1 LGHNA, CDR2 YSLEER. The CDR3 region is CASSQPSEPTQYF. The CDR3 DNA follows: TGCGCCAGCAGCCAGCCCAGCGAACCTACGCAGTATTTT.

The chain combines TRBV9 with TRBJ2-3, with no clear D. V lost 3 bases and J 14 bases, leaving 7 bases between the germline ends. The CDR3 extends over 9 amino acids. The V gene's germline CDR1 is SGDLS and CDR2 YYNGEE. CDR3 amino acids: CASSGTGYF. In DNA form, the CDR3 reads TGTGCCAGCAGCGGCACGGGGTATTTT.

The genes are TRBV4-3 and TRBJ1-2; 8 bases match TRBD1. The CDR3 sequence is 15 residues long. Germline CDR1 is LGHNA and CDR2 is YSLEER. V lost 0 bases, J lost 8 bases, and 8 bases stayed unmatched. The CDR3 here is CASSQDFQGAFGYTF. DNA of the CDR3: TGCGCCAGCAGCCAAGATTTTCAGGGGGCCTTCGGCTACACCTTC.

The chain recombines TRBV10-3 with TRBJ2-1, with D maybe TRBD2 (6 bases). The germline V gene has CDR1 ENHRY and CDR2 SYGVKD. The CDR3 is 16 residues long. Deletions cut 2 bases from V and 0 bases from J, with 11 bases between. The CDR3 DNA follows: TGTGCCATCAGTGAGACTAGCCCCAGCTCCTACAATGAGCAGTTCTTC. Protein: CAISETSPSSYNEQFF.

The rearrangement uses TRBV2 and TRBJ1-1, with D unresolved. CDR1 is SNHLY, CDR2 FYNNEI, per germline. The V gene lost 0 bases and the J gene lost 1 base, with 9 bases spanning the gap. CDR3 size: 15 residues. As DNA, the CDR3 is TGTGCCAGCAGTGAAGCGAGGGTGGGGAACACTGAAGCTTTCTTT. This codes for CASSEARVGNTEAFF.

For the CDR3, the DNA is TGTGCCAGCAGACCCACAGGGAGCTCCTACAATGAGCAGTTCTTC. Encoded protein: CASRPTGSSYNEQFF. The chain is built from TRBV7-2 and TRBJ2-1; D possibly corresponds to TRBD1 (6 bases). This CDR3 contains 15 residues. V was pared by 6 bases and J by 0 bases, with 12 bases between. CDR1 and CDR2 (germline): SGHTA, FQGNSA. The full variable domain, its missing parts supplied by reference TRBV7-2 and TRBJ2-1, is GAGVSQSPSNKVTEKGKDVELRCDPISGHTALYWYRQSLGQGLEFLIYFQGNSAPDKSGLPSDRFSAERTGGSVSTLTIQRTQQEDSAVYLCASRPTGSSYNEQFFGPGTRLTVL.

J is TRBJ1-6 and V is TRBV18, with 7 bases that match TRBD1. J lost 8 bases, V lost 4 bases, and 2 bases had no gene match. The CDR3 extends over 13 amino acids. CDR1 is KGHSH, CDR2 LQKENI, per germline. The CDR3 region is CASSHDRDSPLHF. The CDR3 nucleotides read TGTGCCAGCTCACACGACAGGGATTCACCCCTCCACTTT. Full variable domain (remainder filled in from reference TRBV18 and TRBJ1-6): NAGVMQNPRHLVRRRGQEARLRCSPMKGHSHVYWYRQLPEEGLKFMVYLQKENIIDESGMPKERFSAEFPKEGPSILRIQQVVRGDSAAYFCASSHDRDSPLHFGNGTRLTVT.

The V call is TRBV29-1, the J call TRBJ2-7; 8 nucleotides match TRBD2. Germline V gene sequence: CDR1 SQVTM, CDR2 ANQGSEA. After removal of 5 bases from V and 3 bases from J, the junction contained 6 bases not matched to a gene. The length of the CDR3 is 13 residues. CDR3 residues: CSVRVAGNYEQYF. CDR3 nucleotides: TGCAGCGTTAGAGTAGCGGGAAACTACGAGCAGTACTTC.